Shown below are 18 T cell receptor beta chains from a single sample sequenced in a study of T cell clones after liver transplantation. Here immunoSEQ multiplex PCR was the method, and the copy in TCRdb shows in-frame clones only, minus some. Of roughly 20,000 clones in the sample, around 82% are singletons; the top ten hold approximately 35%. Sequenced material: CD8+ T cells from blood, taken less than 50 months after liver transplant. The receptors were sampled from a human patient who received a liver transplant. The T cells may come from the graft donor.

The J gene is TRBJ2-6, the V gene TRBV19, with D maybe TRBD1 (5 bases). Trimming stripped 7 bases from V and 0 bases from J, with 13 bases between. Germline V gene data show CDR1 as LNHDA and CDR2 as SQIVND (reference sequence). This CDR3 contains 16 residues. The DNA of the CDR3 is TGTGCCAGTACCCCCGACAGATTCTCTGGGGCCAACGTCCTGACTTTC. It yields the protein CASTPDRFSGANVLTF.

The chain employs TRBV11-2 and TRBJ1-2, with D possibly matching TRBD1 (6 bases). V lost 1 base to trimming and J lost 8 bases, with 14 bases between them. Germline V gene data show CDR1 as SGHAT and CDR2 as FQNNGV. The CDR3 totals 14 residues. For the CDR3, the DNA is TGTGCCAGCAGCTTAGTAGGGGGGGGCGACGGCTACACCTTC. Its translation is CASSLVGGGDGYTF.

The table lists this clone with a count of one. V usage is TRBV15 and J usage is TRBJ2-7, with 10 bases matching TRBD2. Germline CDR1 reads LNHNV; CDR2 reads YYDKDF (reference sequence). The CDR3 sequence is 16 residues long. The V and J ends lost 1 base and 2 bases, in that order; junction bases with no gene match: 5. CDR3 amino acids: CATSRGAGGTTYEQYF. The CDR3 DNA follows: TGTGCCACCAGCAGAGGAGCGGGAGGGACAACCTACGAGCAGTACTTC.

The rearrangement uses TRBV7-9 and TRBJ2-7; tentatively, D is TRBD2 (5 bases). This CDR3 comprises 13 residues. With 4 bases removed from V and 4 bases from J, the gap between germline ends came to 11 bases. CDR1 SEHNR and CDR2 FQNEAQ come from the germline V gene (reference sequence). The CDR3, as DNA: TGTGCCAGCAGCTGGGGAGTGCGTTACGAGCAGTACTTC. Protein product: CASSWGVRYEQYF.

This chain connects TRBV6-6 to TRBJ1-1, with D unclear. From germline, CDR1 is MNHNY and CDR2 SVGAGI (reference sequence). CDR3 length: 11 amino acids. Trimming removed 7 bases from V and 0 bases from J, with 3 bases in between. DNA for the CDR3: TGTGCCAGCAAGATGAACACTGAAGCTTTCTTT. Amino acid sequence: CASKMNTEAFF.

The chain joins TRBV14 to TRBJ1-4; 7 bases map to TRBD1. The CDR3 runs to 14 residues. The germline gives CDR1 SGHDN, CDR2 FVKESK. The V and J ends lost 1 base and 8 bases, in that order; junction bases with no gene match: 4. The CDR3 protein is CASSQVGGGEKLFF. The CDR3 region has the DNA TGTGCCAGCAGCCAAGTAGGGGGCGGGGAAAAACTGTTTTTT.

The CDR3 region has the DNA TGTGCCTGGAGATTGGTTTCTGGCGAGCAGTACTTC. As protein: CAWRLVSGEQYF. The rearrangement links TRBV30 to TRBJ2-7; D is undetermined. Trimming shortened V by 3 bases and J by 6 bases, and 12 bases separated the two germline ends. Germline V gene sequence: CDR1 GTSNPN, CDR2 SVGIG (reference sequence). This CDR3 is 12 amino acids long.

V and J are TRBV13 and TRBJ1-1; D not certain. Trimming left V 4 bases short and J 3 bases short, with 9 bases between. Germline-derived CDR1 and CDR2 are PRHDT and FYEKMQ (reference sequence). The CDR3 is made up of 13 amino acids. The CDR3 DNA is TGTGCCAGCAGCTACGGCGGGGACACTGAAGCTTTCTTT. Translated: CASSYGGDTEAFF.

The gene calls are TRBV9 and TRBJ2-3; D might be TRBD2 (5 bases). Germline CDR1 SGDLS, CDR2 YYNGEE. CDR3 length: 17 residues. Trimming cost V 3 bases and J 0 bases, with 17 bases left between them. As DNA, the CDR3 is TGTGCCAGCAGCGCCTTCCAGAGGGCCACTAGCACAGATACGCAGTATTTT. This translates into CASSAFQRATSTDTQYF.

This clone rates as medium-sized (0.01 to 0.1%). The J gene is TRBJ1-1, the V gene TRBV5-6; possibly TRBD1 for D (5 bases). CDR3 size: 14 residues. Germline V CDR1 and CDR2: SGHDT, YYEEEE. V lost 1 base, J lost 9 bases, and 16 bases lay in between. This CDR3 is CASSLWGEGDQAFF. The CDR3 region has the DNA TGTGCCAGCAGCTTGTGGGGGGAAGGGGATCAAGCTTTCTTT.

The CDR3 loop reads CASSFGDEQFF. The CDR3 region has the DNA TGTGCCAGCAGCTTCGGTGATGAGCAGTTCTTC. The chain couples TRBV5-4 to TRBJ2-1; D is uncertain. This CDR3 has 11 residues. Trimming cost V 2 bases and J 8 bases, with 5 bases left between them. Germline loops: CDR1 SGHNT, CDR2 YYREEE (reference sequence). Filled out from reference TRBV5-4 and TRBJ2-1, the complete variable domain reads ETGVTQSPTHLIKTRGQQVTLRCSSQSGHNTVSWYQQALGQGPQFIFQYYREEENGRGNFPPRFSGLQFPNYSSELNVNALELDDSALYLCASSFGDEQFFGPGTRLTVL.

This chain joins TRBV27 and TRBJ2-1; D is uncertain. With 4 bases removed from V and 2 bases from J, the gap between germline ends came to 18 bases. This CDR3 comprises 17 residues. Germline CDR1 MNHEY, CDR2 SMNVEV (reference sequence). CDR3 protein: CASSSPAPVVTYNEQFF. CDR3 DNA: TGTGCCAGCAGTTCTCCTGCACCAGTGGTAACCTACAATGAGCAGTTCTTC.

The chain carries TRBV27 and TRBJ2-1, with 9 positions matching TRBD2. CDR1 MNHEY and CDR2 SMNVEV come from the germline V gene (reference sequence). With 0 bases clipped from V and 0 bases from J, the junction kept 6 bases outside the gene matches. The CDR3 extends over 18 amino acids. The CDR3 loop reads CASSLSAGGPGSYNEQFF. CDR3 DNA: TGTGCCAGCAGTTTATCGGCGGGGGGGCCTGGCTCCTACAATGAGCAGTTCTTC.

The V gene is TRBV4-3, the J gene TRBJ2-7, with a weak D call TRBD2 (5 bases). This CDR3 comprises 17 residues. The ends were cut back, 0 bases at V and 5 bases at J, with 20 bases in the middle. Germline V lookup: CDR1 LGHNA, CDR2 YSLEER. CDR3 region: CASSQDLFSEGTHEQYF. The CDR3 coding sequence is TGCGCCAGCAGCCAAGATCTTTTCTCTGAGGGAACCCACGAGCAGTACTTC.

V and J are TRBV5-4 and TRBJ1-1; the match to TRBD1 covers 9 bases. The CDR3 is 16 amino acids. In germline, CDR1 is SGHNT, CDR2 YYREEE (reference sequence). V shed 4 bases and J 0 bases; nucleotides not matched to a gene: 7. The CDR3 nucleotides read TGTGCCAGCAGCCCGGGACAGGGATTCATGAACACTGAAGCTTTCTTT. Its protein is CASSPGQGFMNTEAFF.

The chain links TRBV9 to TRBJ2-6; a possible D gene is TRBD1 (5 bases). The CDR3 is 16 amino acids. Deletions cut 6 bases from V and 0 bases from J, with 13 bases between. Germline V gene data show CDR1 as SGDLS and CDR2 as YYNGEE. This CDR3 is CASTPSGLSGANVLTF. The DNA for the CDR3 is TGTGCCAGCACCCCATCAGGGCTCTCTGGGGCCAACGTCCTGACTTTC.

This clone is a singleton in its sample. This chain uses TRBV27 with TRBJ2-7; D unclear. The V gene lost 5 bases and the J gene lost 4 bases, with 9 bases spanning the gap. The CDR3 is 12 amino acids. CDR1 is MNHEY and CDR2 is SMNVEV in the germline V gene (reference sequence). In nucleotides, the CDR3 is TGTGCCAGCAGTAAGGAAAGGTACGAGCAGTACTTC. As protein: CASSKERYEQYF.

This clone was counted once. Other DNA sequences in this specimen translate into the identical CDR3. The chain recombines TRBV30 with TRBJ2-7; D remains ambiguous. The ends were cut back, 3 bases at V and 3 bases at J, with 18 bases in the middle. Germline V gene data show CDR1 as GTSNPN and CDR2 as SVGIG (reference sequence). There are 15 residues in the CDR3. CDR3 sequence (DNA): TGTGCCTGGAGCGTCGGGCAGATGTGGAACTACGAGCAGTACTTC. Encoded protein: CAWSVGQMWNYEQYF.